This TCR beta chain comes out of a study of blood T cell repertoires in COVID-19. CDR3 size: 16 residues. With V trimmed by 2 bases and J by 12 bases, 9 bases remained unmatched. CDR1 is MGHRA and CDR2 is YSYEKL in the germline V gene. The repertoire was sequenced with immunoSEQ multiplex PCR; TCRdb's copy has only in-frame clones and lacks some. The data contain around 330,000 clones, roughly 90% of them singletons. The sample comprised PBMCs or T cells enriched from blood (not recorded which). This receptor was obtained from a woman aged 35 to 49 who had recovered from COVID-19. The chain employs TRBV4-1 and TRBJ2-1, with 14 bases fitting TRBD2. CDR3 region: CASSQYGTSGGRGQFF. CDR3 coding DNA: TGCGCCAGCAGCCAATATGGGACTAGCGGGGGCCGAGGGCAGTTCTTC.